This T cell receptor (beta chain) was sequenced during a study of T cell repertoires in cytomegalovirus infection. Whole-study context: Well-studied HLA-B-restricted CMV epitopes were used in the study alongside recently identified HLA-C-restricted ones. Public TCR beta signatures indicated both CMV infection and matching HLA type. Broader study findings: Carriage of CMV together with the relevant HLA was identifiable through cumulative public TCR beta family frequency. Dominating the ex vivo response were TCR beta clonotypes that were CMV-specific and HLA-C-restricted.

In the case of this clonotype: Its antigen is as yet unknown.

The V segment lost 5 bases and the J segment 8 bases; nucleotides outside the gene matches: 11. The CDR3 loop spans 16 amino acids. The germline CDR1 and CDR2 sequences are LGHNT and FRNRAP. MiXCR was run by TCRdb on the reads, yielding one entry per CDR3 protein. The sample lists roughly 860,000 distinct CDR3 sequences, 32% occurring once. This specimen consisted of cultured CD8+ T cells from PBMCs, obtained from culture after CMV antigen stimulation. This chain uses TRBV12-5 with TRBJ2-1; 11 bases map to TRBD2. This clonotype was obtained from a human donor in good health (CMV status not recorded). Some clones in this sample may be carry-over from other donors' samples. In DNA form, the CDR3 reads TGTGCTAGTGGTCCCTATAGCGGGGGGGCCCTCCATGAGCAGTTCTTC. It codes for CASGPYSGGALHEQFF.